This T cell receptor (beta chain) was captured in a study of T-cell memory formation after mild COVID-19. Study-wide background: Clustering of TCRs was largely donor specific. Overall study findings and caveats: For contracting clones, CD4+ ones sat mainly in CM and EM, CD8+ in EMRA.

From 5'RACE with constant-segment primers came TCR alpha and TCR beta cDNA libraries that carried sample barcodes and UMIs. From the 5' RACE reads, TCRdb called clonotypes with MiXCR, one entry per CDR3 protein. The table has about 210,000 distinct CDR3 sequences, over 9.5% seen once. This clonotype has just a few counts. Its antigen is still unknown. V gave up 5 bases and J gave up 2 bases; unmatched junction bases: 8. This CDR3 spans 16 amino acids. Germline values: CDR1 LNHNV, CDR2 YYDKDF (reference sequence). The gene calls are TRBV15 and TRBJ2-3; 9 nucleotides match TRBD2. The sample comprised PBMCs or a T cell subset sorted from them (not recorded which). The receptor was derived from a man younger than 35 who had mild COVID-19 (a few samples of this study predate the infection). Cell type and time point are not known. The CDR3 DNA reads TGTGCCACCAGCTCTTACCTAGCGGGGATCACAGATACGCAGTATTTT. Amino acids: CATSSYLAGITDTQYF.